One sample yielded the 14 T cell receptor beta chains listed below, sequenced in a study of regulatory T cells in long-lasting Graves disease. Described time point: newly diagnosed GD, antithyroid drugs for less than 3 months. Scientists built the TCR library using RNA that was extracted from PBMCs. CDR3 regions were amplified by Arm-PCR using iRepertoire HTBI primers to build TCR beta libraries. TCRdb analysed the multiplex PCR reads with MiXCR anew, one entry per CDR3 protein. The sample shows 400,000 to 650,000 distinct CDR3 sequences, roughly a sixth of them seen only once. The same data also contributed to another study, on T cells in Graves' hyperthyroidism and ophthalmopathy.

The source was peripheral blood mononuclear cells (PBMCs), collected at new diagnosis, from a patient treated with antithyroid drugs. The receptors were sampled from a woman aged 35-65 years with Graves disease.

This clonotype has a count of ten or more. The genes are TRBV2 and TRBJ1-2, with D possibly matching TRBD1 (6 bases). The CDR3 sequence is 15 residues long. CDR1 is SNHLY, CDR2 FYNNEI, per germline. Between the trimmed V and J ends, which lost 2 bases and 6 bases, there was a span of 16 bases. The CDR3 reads CASSERGTGWDGYTF. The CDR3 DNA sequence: TGTGCCAGCAGTGAAAGAGGAACAGGGTGGGATGGCTACACCTTC.

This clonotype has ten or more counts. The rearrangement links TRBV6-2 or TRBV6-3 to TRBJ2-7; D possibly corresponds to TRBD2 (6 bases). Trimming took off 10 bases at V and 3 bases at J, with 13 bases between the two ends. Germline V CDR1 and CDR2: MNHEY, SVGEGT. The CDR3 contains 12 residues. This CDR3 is CATRDSLYEQYF. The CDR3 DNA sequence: TGTGCCACCCGGGACTCCCTCTACGAGCAGTACTTC.

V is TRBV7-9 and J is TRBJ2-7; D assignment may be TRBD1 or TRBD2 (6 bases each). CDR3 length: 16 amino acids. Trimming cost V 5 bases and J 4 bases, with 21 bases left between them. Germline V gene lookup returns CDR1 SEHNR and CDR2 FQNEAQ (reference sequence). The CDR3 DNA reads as TGTGCCAGCAGCCAACCCGCCCGAGGGGGGCTTTACGAGCAGTACTTC. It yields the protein CASSQPARGGLYEQYF. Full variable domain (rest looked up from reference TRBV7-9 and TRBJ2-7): DTGVSQNPRHKITKRGQNVTFRCDPISEHNRLYWYRQTLGQGPEFLTYFQNEAQLEKSRLLSDRFSAERPKGSFSTLEIQRTEQGDSAMYLCASSQPARGGLYEQYFGPGTRLTVT.

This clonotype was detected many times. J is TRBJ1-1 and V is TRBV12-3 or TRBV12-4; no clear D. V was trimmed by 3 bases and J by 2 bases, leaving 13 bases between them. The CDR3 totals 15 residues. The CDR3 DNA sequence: TGTGCCAGCAGTTTTCAGGCCAGACCCAACACTGAAGCTTTCTTT. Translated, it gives CASSFQARPNTEAFF.

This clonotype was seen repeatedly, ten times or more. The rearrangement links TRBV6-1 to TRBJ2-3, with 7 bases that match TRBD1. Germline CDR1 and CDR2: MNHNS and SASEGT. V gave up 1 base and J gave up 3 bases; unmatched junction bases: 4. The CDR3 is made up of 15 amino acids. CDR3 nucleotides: TGTGCCAGCAGTGAAGACCCGACAGGGACAGATACGCAGTATTTT. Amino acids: CASSEDPTGTDTQYF.

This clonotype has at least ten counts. The CDR3: CSARDLARTSYEQYF. In nucleotides, the CDR3 is TGCAGTGCTAGAGATCTAGCCCGGACCTCCTACGAGCAGTACTTC. The chain has TRBV20-1 and TRBJ2-7; a possible D gene is TRBD2 (5 bases). V was shortened by 0 bases and J by 0 bases, with 12 bases between the two germline ends. Germline V gives CDR1 DFQATT, CDR2 SNEGSKA (reference sequence). There are 15 residues in the CDR3.

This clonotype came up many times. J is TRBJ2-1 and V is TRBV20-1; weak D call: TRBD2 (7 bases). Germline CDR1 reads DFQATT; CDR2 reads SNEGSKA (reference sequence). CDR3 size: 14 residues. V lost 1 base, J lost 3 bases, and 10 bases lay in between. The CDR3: CSARGEGGYNEQFF. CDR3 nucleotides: TGCAGTGCTAGAGGGGAGGGGGGCTACAATGAGCAGTTCTTC.

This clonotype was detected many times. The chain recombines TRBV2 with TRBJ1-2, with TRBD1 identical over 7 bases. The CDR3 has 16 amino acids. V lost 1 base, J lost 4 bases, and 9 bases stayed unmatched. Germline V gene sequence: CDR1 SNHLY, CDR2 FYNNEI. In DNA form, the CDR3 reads TGTGCCAGCAGTGAAGACGTACAGGGGATCTCCTATGGCTACACCTTC. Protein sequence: CASSEDVQGISYGYTF.

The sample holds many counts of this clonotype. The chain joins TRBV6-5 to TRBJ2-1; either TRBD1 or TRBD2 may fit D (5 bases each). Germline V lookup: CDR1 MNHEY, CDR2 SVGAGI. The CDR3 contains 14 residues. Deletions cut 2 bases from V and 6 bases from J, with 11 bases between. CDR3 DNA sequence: TGTGCCAGCAGTTACCAGGGCAGCGGCAATGAGCAGTTCTTC. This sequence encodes CASSYQGSGNEQFF.

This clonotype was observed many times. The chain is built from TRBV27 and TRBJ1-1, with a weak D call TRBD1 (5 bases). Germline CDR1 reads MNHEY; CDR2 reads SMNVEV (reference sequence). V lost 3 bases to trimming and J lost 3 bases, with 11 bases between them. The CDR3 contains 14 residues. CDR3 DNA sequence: TGTGCCAGCAGTTTTTGGGGCGGATACACTGAAGCTTTCTTT. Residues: CASSFWGGYTEAFF.

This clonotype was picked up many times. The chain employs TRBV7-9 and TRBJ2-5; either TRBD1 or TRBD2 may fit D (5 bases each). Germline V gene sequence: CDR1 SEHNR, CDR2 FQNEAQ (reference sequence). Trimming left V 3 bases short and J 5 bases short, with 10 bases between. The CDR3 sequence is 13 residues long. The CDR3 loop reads CASSLGEGETQYF. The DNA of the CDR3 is TGTGCCAGCAGCTTGGGGGAAGGGGAGACCCAGTACTTC. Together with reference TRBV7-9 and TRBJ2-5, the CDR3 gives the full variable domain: DTGVSQNPRHKITKRGQNVTFRCDPISEHNRLYWYRQTLGQGPEFLTYFQNEAQLEKSRLLSDRFSAERPKGSFSTLEIQRTEQGDSAMYLCASSLGEGETQYFGPGTRLLVL.

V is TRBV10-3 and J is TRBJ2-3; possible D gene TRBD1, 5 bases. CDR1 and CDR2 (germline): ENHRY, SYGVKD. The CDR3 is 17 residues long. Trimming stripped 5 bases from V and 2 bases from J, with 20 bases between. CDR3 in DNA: TGTGCCATCAGTCCCCCGAAGGGGCTCATGACCACAGATACGCAGTATTTT. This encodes CAISPPKGLMTTDTQYF.

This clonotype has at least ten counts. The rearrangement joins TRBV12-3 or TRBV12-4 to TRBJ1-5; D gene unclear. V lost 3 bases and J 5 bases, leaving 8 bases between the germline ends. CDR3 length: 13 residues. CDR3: CASSFGKDQPQHF. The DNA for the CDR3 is TGTGCCAGCAGTTTTGGTAAAGATCAGCCCCAGCATTTT.

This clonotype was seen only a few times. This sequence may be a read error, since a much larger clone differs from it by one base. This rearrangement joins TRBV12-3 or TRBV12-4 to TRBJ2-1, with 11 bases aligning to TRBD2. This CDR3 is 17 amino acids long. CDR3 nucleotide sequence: TGTGCCAGCAGTACACATGGGACTAGCGGCTGGAACAATGAGCGGTTCTTC. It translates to CASSTHGTSGWNNERFF.